This TCR beta chain is drawn from a study of cytomegalovirus exposure and HLA in healthy donors. Overall study results and limits: It was approximately 170 TCR beta chains that were listed as cytomegalovirus-associated. Later analysis showed most CMV-associated TCR beta chains appearing HLA-restricted. The study had only CMV serostatus as immune exposure information.

13 Jbeta primers and 60 Vbeta primers were used for the PCR. Produced via immunoSEQ multiplex PCR; TCRdb's table is partial and in-frame only. Here the sample spans about 150,000 clones, approximately 80% being singletons. Between the trimmed V and J ends, which lost 3 bases and 7 bases, there was a span of 10 bases. CDR1 is LNHDA, CDR2 SQIVND, per germline (reference sequence). This CDR3 has 13 amino acids. On this clone: Its antigen is not known.

Healthy bone marrow donors formed the donor group. V is TRBV19 and J is TRBJ1-3; D uncertain. The sequenced sample was PBMCs. The source of this sequence is a woman in her thirties or forties in good health and CMV-seropositive. CDR3 nucleotides: TGTGCCAGTAGTATTGAATACGGGAACACCATATATTTT. The encoded protein is CASSIEYGNTIYF.